Below, 9 T cell receptor beta chains from the same sample are listed, as sequenced in a study of cytomegalovirus exposure and HLA in healthy donors. PCR used 60 Vbeta primers and 13 Jbeta primers. Profiling relied on immunoSEQ multiplex PCR, and the TCRdb table lists in-frame clones only, not all of them. The sample yields roughly 170,000 clones, approximately 84% seen once. The sequenced sample consisted of PBMCs. The receptors were sampled from a girl between 5 and 17 years old in good health and CMV-seropositive.

The chain employs TRBV30 and TRBJ1-2; 11 bases agree with TRBD1. V trimming: 3 bases; J trimming: 4 bases; junction bases outside the gene matches: 7. The CDR3 extends over 15 amino acids. Germline loops: CDR1 GTSNPN, CDR2 SVGIG (reference sequence). The CDR3 DNA sequence: TGTGCCTGGAGGGACAGGGGGCACGGGGGCTATGGCTACACCTTC. Protein sequence: CAWRDRGHGGYGYTF.

Details on this clone: The junction departs from germline at one end; a sequencing error may be responsible. The CDR3 here is CASRSVRSQGTEAFF. The CDR3 coding sequence is TGTGCTAGCAGGTCAGTCCGCTCCCAGGGCACTGAAGCTTTCTTT. The chain employs TRBV7-7 and TRBJ1-1; a weak D match, TRBD1 (5 bases). In germline, CDR1 is SSHAT, CDR2 FNYEAQ (reference sequence). The CDR3 is 15 residues long.

The chain links TRBV7-9 to TRBJ1-1; D ambiguous. The CDR3 spans 14 residues. The germline gives CDR1 SEHNR, CDR2 FQNEAQ (reference sequence). With 1 base removed from V and 3 bases from J, the gap between germline ends came to 9 bases. The CDR3: CASSLGRDDTEAFF. CDR3 sequence (DNA): TGTGCCAGCAGCTTAGGGCGGGATGACACTGAAGCTTTCTTT.

This clone was seen a few times. J is TRBJ1-6 and V is TRBV10-1; 9 nucleotides align to TRBD1. The CDR3 runs 13 residues. Germline CDR1 is WNHNN and CDR2 is SYGVQD (reference sequence). The V and J ends lost 2 bases and 10 bases, in that order; junction bases with no gene match: 0. In DNA, the CDR3 is TGCGCCAGCAGTGAGACAGGGGGCTCACCCCTCCACTTT. Translation gives CASSETGGSPLHF.

This clone was found once. The genes are TRBV6-5 and TRBJ2-3; 8 bases map to TRBD2. CDR1 is MNHEY, CDR2 SVGAGI, per germline. V shed 4 bases and J 8 bases; nucleotides not matched to a gene: 8. The CDR3 is 14 residues long. The CDR3 bases are TGTGCCAGCAGTTTCCTCCGGGGGGGCGGTACGCAGTATTTT. Residues: CASSFLRGGGTQYF.

The chain has TRBV4-1 and TRBJ1-3; TRBD1 is a possible D gene (6 bases). The germline gives CDR1 MGHRA, CDR2 YSYEKL. V lost 0 bases, J lost 0 bases, and 12 bases lay in between. This CDR3 comprises 17 residues. CDR3 protein: CASSQDQGPLSGNTIYF. CDR3 DNA: TGCGCCAGCAGCCAAGATCAGGGGCCACTCTCTGGAAACACCATATATTTT.

This clone was observed a single time. This rearrangement joins TRBV27 to TRBJ1-1; D is undetermined. Germline V gene data show CDR1 as MNHEY and CDR2 as SMNVEV (reference sequence). This CDR3 region has 16 residues. Trimming cost V 2 bases and J 1 base, with 14 bases left between them. The DNA of the CDR3 is TGTGCCAGCAGTTTAACGAGGGAATACTCGAACACTGAAGCTTTCTTT. Translated: CASSLTREYSNTEAFF.

V is TRBV29-1 and J is TRBJ2-5; tentatively, D is TRBD1 (5 bases). Germline CDR1 is SQVTM and CDR2 is ANQGSEA. The CDR3 contains 15 residues. V lost 4 bases and J lost 4, with 19 bases in between. CDR3 DNA: TGCAGCGTTGTTTGGGTTGGACACCAGCGAGAGACCCAGTACTTC. Translated, it gives CSVVWVGHQRETQYF. Full variable domain (missing parts from reference TRBV29-1 and TRBJ2-5): SAVISQKPSRDICQRGTSLTIQCQVDSQVTMMFWYRQQPGQSLTLIATANQGSEATYESGFVIDKFPISRPNLTFSTLTVSNMSPEDSSIYLCSVVWVGHQRETQYFGPGTRLLVL.

V usage is TRBV2 and J usage is TRBJ2-7; 9 bases are shared with TRBD2. Germline CDR1 SNHLY, CDR2 FYNNEI. The CDR3 totals 15 residues. Trimming cost V 5 bases and J 4 bases; bases outside gene matches: 9. CDR3 sequence reads: CASSLEAGGMYEQYF. CDR3 coding DNA: TGTGCCAGCAGTTTAGAAGCGGGGGGAATGTACGAGCAGTACTTC. Full variable domain (rest looked up from reference TRBV2 and TRBJ2-7): EPEVTQTPSHQVTQMGQEVILRCVPISNHLYFYWYRQILGQKVEFLVSFYNNEISEKSEIFDDQFSVERPDGSNFTLKIRSTKLEDSAMYFCASSLEAGGMYEQYFGPGTRLTVT.